This T cell receptor (beta chain) derives from a study of radiation and T cells in renal cell carcinoma. Method: immunoSEQ multiplex PCR; TCRdb's copy keeps in-frame clones and lacks some. The table includes tens of thousands of clones, approximately 83% detected once. CDR1 KGHSH and CDR2 LQKENI come from the germline V gene. The CDR3 contains 14 residues. Trimming stripped 6 bases from V and 2 bases from J, with 13 bases between. The time point was: blood 2 weeks post-SBRT. The treatment is: 15 Gy SBRT to primary tumor, nephrectomy 4 weeks later. The chain employs TRBV18 and TRBJ1-2; weak D call: TRBD1 (6 bases). This sequence was found in a woman between 50 and 59 years old with renal cell carcinoma. This specimen was blood, taken from a patient whose treatment included radiotherapy and nephrectomy. CDR3 DNA: TGTGCCAGCTCGCTGGGACAAACCAACTATGGCTACACCTTC. It is translated as CASSLGQTNYGYTF.